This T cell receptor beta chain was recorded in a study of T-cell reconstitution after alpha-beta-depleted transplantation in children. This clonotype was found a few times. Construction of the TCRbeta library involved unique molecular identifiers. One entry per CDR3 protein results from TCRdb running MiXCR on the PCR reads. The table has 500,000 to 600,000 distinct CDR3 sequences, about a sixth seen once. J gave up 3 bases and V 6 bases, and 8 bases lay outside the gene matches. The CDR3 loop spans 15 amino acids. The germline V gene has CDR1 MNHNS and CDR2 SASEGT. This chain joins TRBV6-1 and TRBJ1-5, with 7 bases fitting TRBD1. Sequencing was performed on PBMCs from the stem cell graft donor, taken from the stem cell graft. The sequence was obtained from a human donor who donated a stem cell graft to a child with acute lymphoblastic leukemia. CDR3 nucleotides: TGTGCCAGCAGCGTCGTAGGGGGCAACAATCAGCCCCAGCATTTT. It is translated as CASSVVGGNNQPQHF.